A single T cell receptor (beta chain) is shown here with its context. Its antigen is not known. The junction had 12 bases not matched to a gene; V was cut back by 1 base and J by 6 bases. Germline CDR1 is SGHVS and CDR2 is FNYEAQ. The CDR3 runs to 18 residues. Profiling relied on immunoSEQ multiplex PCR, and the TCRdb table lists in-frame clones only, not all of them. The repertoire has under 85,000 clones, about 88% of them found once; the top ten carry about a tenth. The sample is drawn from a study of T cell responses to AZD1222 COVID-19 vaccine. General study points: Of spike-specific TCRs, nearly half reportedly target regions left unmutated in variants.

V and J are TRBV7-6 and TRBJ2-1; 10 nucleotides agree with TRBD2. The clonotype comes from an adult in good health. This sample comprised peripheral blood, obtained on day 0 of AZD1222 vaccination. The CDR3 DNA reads TGTGCCAGCAGCTTAGGGGCTCCTCTAGCGGGGGCCCTCAATGAGCAGTTCTTC. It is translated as CASSLGAPLAGALNEQFF.